Given below is one T cell receptor beta chain in context. Trimming took off 5 bases at V and 8 bases at J, with 16 bases between the two ends. Germline lookup yields CDR1 SEHNR and CDR2 FQNEAQ (reference sequence). There are 14 residues in the CDR3. These data originate in a study of blood T cell repertoires in COVID-19. About the research overall: Sites across the United States, Italy and Spain contributed samples from acute and convalescent COVID-19.

In Cohort 3, a recovered donor had either two negative PCRs, clearance, or symptom resolution. Repertoires were generated with immunoSEQ multiplex PCR, while TCRdb's copy carries only in-frame clones and drops some. The repertoire consists of about 500,000 clones, with roughly 87% occurring once and the leading ten covering 0.7%. This sequence was found in a woman aged 18-29 years who had recovered from COVID-19. The J gene is TRBJ2-1, the V gene TRBV7-9; the D gene is possibly TRBD2 (6 bases). The sequencing input was PBMCs or T cells enriched from blood (not recorded which). CDR3 amino acids: CASSGGTQSDEQFF. The CDR3 coding sequence is TGTGCCAGCAGCGGAGGGACCCAGTCCGATGAGCAGTTCTTC.